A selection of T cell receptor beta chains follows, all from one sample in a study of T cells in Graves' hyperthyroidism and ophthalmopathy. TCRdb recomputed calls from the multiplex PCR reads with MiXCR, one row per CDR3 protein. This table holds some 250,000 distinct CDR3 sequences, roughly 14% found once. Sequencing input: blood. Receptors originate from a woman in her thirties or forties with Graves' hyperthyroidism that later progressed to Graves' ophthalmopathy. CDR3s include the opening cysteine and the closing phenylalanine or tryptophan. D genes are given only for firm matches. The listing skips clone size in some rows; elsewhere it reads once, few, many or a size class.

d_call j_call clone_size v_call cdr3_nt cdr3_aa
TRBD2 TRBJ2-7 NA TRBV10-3 TGTGCCATCAGTCCCCTTGGGGGGACTAGCGGGACCGAGCAGTACTTC CAISPLGGTSGTEQYF
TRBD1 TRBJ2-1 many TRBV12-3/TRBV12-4 TGTGCCAGCATTGGGGACAGAGTAGACAATGAGCAGTTCTTC CASIGDRVDNEQFF
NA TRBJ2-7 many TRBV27 TGTGCCAGCAGTCCCCTCCTCTCGGACTCCTACGAGCAGTACTTC CASSPLLSDSYEQYF
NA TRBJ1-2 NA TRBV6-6 TGTGCCAGCAGTTACATCGAATGGGGTCGAGAGGGCTACACCTTC CASSYIEWGREGYTF
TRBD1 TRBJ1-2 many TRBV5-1 TGCGCCAGCAGCTCCGGACAGGAAAACTATGGCTACACCTTC CASSSGQENYGYTF
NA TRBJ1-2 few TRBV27 TGTGCCAGCAGTTTATCCGGCCTCTATGGCTACACCTTC CASSLSGLYGYTF
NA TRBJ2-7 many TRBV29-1 TGCAGCGTTGGGGACTTCCGCTACGAGCAGTACTTC CSVGDFRYEQYF
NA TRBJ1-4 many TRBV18 TGTGCCAGCTCACTCGGGACGGCTAATGAAAAACTGTTTTTT CASSLGTANEKLFF
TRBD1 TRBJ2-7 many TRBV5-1 TGCGCCAGCAGCTCCGGACAGGGGGTGCGCTACGAGCAGTACTTC CASSSGQGVRYEQYF
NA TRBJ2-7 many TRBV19 TGTGCCAGTAGTATCTACCCAGCCGCAACCTACGAGCAGTACTTC CASSIYPAATYEQYF
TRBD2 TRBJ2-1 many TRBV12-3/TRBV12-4 TGTGCCAGCAGTAAAGTAGCGGGAGGAACTGAGCAGTTCTTC CASSKVAGGTEQFF
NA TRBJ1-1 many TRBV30 TGTGCCTGGAGTGAACAGAGGAACACTGAAGCTTTCTTT CAWSEQRNTEAFF
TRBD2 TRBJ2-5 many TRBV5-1 TGCGCCAGCAGCTCGGGAGGAGGCCCCCAAGAGACCCAGTACTTC CASSSGGGPQETQYF
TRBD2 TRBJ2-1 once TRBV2 TGTGCCAGCAAACTAGCGGTGATTGAGGATAAGCAGTTCTTC CASKLAVIEDKQFF
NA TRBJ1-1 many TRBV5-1 TGCGCCAGCAGCCCCACAGGGATGTCTGAAGCTTTCTTT CASSPTGMSEAFF
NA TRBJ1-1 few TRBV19 TGTGCCAGTAGTCGACCCCTGAACACTGAAGCTTTCTTT CASSRPLNTEAFF
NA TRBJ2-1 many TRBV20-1 TGCAGTGCTAGAGATAGACTGGACTATGAGCAGTTCTTC CSARDRLDYEQFF
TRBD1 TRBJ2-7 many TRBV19 TGTGCCAGTAGTTCGGTCGGGACAGGTGGCTACGAGCAGTACTTC CASSSVGTGGYEQYF
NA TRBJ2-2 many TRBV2 TGTGCCAGCTCACTCCCCGGGCAGGGAGCAGGCGGGGAGCTGTTTTTT CASSLPGQGAGGELFF
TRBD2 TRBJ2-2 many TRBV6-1 TGTGCCAGCACGCTAGCGGGAGGGCCGGGGGACACCGGGGAGCTGTTTTTT CASTLAGGPGDTGELFF
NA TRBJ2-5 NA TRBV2 NA CASSSFRLRFGAGTGGRRKETQYF
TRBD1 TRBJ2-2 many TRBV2 TGTGCCGGCAGGGGGCCGAACACCGGGGAGCTGTTTTTT CAGRGPNTGELFF
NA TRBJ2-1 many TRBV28 TGTGCCAGCTTCGACAGAAGCTCCTACAATGAGCAGTTCTTC CASFDRSSYNEQFF
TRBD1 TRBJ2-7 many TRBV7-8 TGTGCCAGCAGCTTAGGGACAGGGTTCTACGAGCAGTACTTC CASSLGTGFYEQYF
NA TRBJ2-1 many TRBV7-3 TGTGCCAGCAGTCAACAGGGCAATGAGCAGTTCTTC CASSQQGNEQFF
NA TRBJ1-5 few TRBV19 TGTGCCAGTAGTATTGGCTATAGCAATCAGCCCCAGCGTTTT CASSIGYSNQPQRF
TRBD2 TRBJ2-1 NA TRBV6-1 TGTGCCAGCAGTGAAGGTAATCTAGCGGGAGTTAATGAGCAGTTCTTC CASSEGNLAGVNEQFF
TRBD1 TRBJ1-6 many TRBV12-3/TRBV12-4 TGTGCCAGCACCCGATCAGGACAGGGTTTGAATTCACCCCTCCACTTT CASTRSGQGLNSPLHF
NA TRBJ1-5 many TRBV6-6 TGTGCCAGCAGTTACCCAGGACTTCTAAGGAATCAGCCCCAGCATTTT CASSYPGLLRNQPQHF